This T cell receptor beta chain stems from a study of blood T cell repertoires in COVID-19. TCRdb's copy holds only in-frame clones and misses some; the assay was immunoSEQ multiplex PCR. The table includes hundreds of thousands of clones, roughly 91% detected once. Study members were between roughly 18 and 89 years old and lived in about two dozen US regions. Cohorts were based on clinical histories the participants reported. This CDR3 is 14 amino acids long. Germline lookup yields CDR1 SGHTA and CDR2 FQGNSA. J lost 6 bases, V lost 3 bases, and 7 bases had no gene match. Specimen: PBMCs or T cells enriched from blood (not recorded which). The gene calls are TRBV7-2 and TRBJ2-7; 8 bases fit TRBD2. The sequence was obtained from a man aged 40-55 years who had recovered from COVID-19. The CDR3 is CASSFPTSEFEQYF. Written as DNA, the CDR3 is TGTGCCAGCAGCTTCCCGACTAGCGAGTTCGAGCAGTACTTC. Full variable domain (missing parts from reference TRBV7-2 and TRBJ2-7): GAGVSQSPSNKVTEKGKDVELRCDPISGHTALYWYRQSLGQGLEFLIYFQGNSAPDKSGLPSDRFSAERTGGSVSTLTIQRTQQEDSAVYLCASSFPTSEFEQYFGPGTRLTVT.